The 31 T cell receptor beta chains presented below share a single source sample, sequenced in a study of cytomegalovirus exposure and HLA in healthy donors. The PCR contained 60 Vbeta and 13 Jbeta primers. Sequencing was performed with immunoSEQ multiplex PCR; in TCRdb, only in-frame clones are kept and a portion is missing. This sample carries roughly 150,000 clones, under 85% of them seen once, and the ten largest clones take around 5%. Sequencing input: PBMCs. These receptors all stem from a woman aged 18-29 years in good health and CMV-seropositive.

In this sample, this clone turned up a few times. V and J are TRBV5-1 and TRBJ2-7; the match to TRBD2 covers 10 bases. CDR1 and CDR2 (germline): SGHRS, YFSETQ. J lost 4 bases, V lost 3 bases, and 7 bases had no gene match. The CDR3 runs to 15 residues. The CDR3 nucleotides are TGCGCCAGCAGCTCAGGGACTAGCGTTGTTTACGAGCAGTACTTC. This encodes CASSSGTSVVYEQYF.

This rearrangement joins TRBV5-6 to TRBJ1-2, with D possibly being TRBD1 (5 bases). V was cut by 0 bases and J by 4 bases, with 13 bases left in between. The CDR3 runs to 15 residues. Per germline, CDR1 SGHDT and CDR2 YYEEEE. CDR3 sequence: CASSLGGAEGYGYTF. The CDR3 DNA is TGTGCCAGCAGCTTGGGCGGGGCAGAGGGCTATGGCTACACCTTC.

As to this clone: The sample holds other DNA sequences that translate to the same CDR3. The chain combines TRBV9 with TRBJ1-1; the D gene is possibly TRBD1 (6 bases). The CDR3 runs 13 residues. Deletions cut 4 bases from V and 3 bases from J, with 10 bases between. The germline CDR1 and CDR2 sequences are SGDLS and YYNGEE. CDR3 amino acids: CASSLGGDTEAFF. As DNA, the CDR3 is TGTGCCAGCAGCCTAGGGGGGGACACTGAAGCTTTCTTT.

The chain uses TRBV12-5 and TRBJ1-5; D is ambiguous. This CDR3 has 16 amino acids. In germline, CDR1 is LGHNT, CDR2 FRNRAP. With 0 bases removed from V and 4 bases from J, the gap between germline ends came to 13 bases. Here the CDR3 reads CASGLVLGLRNQPQHF. CDR3 in DNA: TGTGCTAGTGGTTTGGTACTAGGGTTGAGGAATCAGCCCCAGCATTTT. The full variable domain, completed using reference TRBV12-5 and TRBJ1-5, is DARVTQTPRHKVTEMGQEVTMRCQPILGHNTVFWYRQTMMQGLELLAYFRNRAPLDDSGMPKDRFSAEMPDATLATLKIQPSEPRDSAVYFCASGLVLGLRNQPQHFGDGTRLSIL.

The chain couples TRBV14 to TRBJ2-1; D may be TRBD1 (6 bases). The length of the CDR3 is 15 residues. Deletions cut 4 bases from V and 10 bases from J, with 20 bases between. Looked up from germline, CDR1 is SGHDN and CDR2 is FVKESK. This chain's CDR3 is CASSRSGTPEREQFF. The DNA for the CDR3 is TGTGCCAGCAGCCGATCCGGGACACCCGAAAGGGAGCAGTTCTTC.

CDR3: CASSSSWTEYYGYTF. CDR3 bases: TGTGCCAGCAGCTCTTCTTGGACAGAATACTATGGCTACACCTTC. The V call is TRBV7-9, the J call TRBJ1-2; a possible D gene is TRBD1 (6 bases). This CDR3 is 15 amino acids long. The V gene's germline CDR1 is SEHNR and CDR2 FQNEAQ (reference sequence). Between the trimmed V and J ends, which lost 4 bases and 3 bases, there was a span of 15 bases.

The CDR3 region has the DNA TGTGCCAGCAGCGAGGGACAAGGGCTTGGAAACACCATATATTTT. Translated, it gives CASSEGQGLGNTIYF. The chain couples TRBV9 to TRBJ1-3; TRBD1 is a possible D gene (6 bases). Germline V CDR1 and CDR2: SGDLS, YYNGEE. The V end was cut by 3 bases, the J end by 3 bases, with 13 bases between. This CDR3 comprises 15 residues.

This clone was detected once. The chain combines TRBV2 with TRBJ1-4, with TRBD1 matching 12 bases. The germline CDR1 and CDR2 sequences are SNHLY and FYNNEI. CDR3 length: 16 amino acids. The ends lost 7 bases at V and 6 bases at J; junction bases unmatched: 9. The DNA of the CDR3 is TGTGCCAGCACCCTCGGGGACAGGGGGCGGGATGAAAAACTGTTTTTT. Amino acids: CASTLGDRGRDEKLFF.

The chain links TRBV27 to TRBJ2-7; 7 bases fit TRBD2. V gave up 5 bases and J gave up 3 bases; unmatched junction bases: 7. CDR1 and CDR2 from the germline V gene are MNHEY and SMNVEV (reference sequence). The length of the CDR3 is 14 residues. In DNA form, the CDR3 reads TGTGCCAGCAGTGCCTTCCGGGGGGACTACGAGCAGTACTTC. Its translation: CASSAFRGDYEQYF.

The rearrangement uses TRBV5-1 and TRBJ1-5; D is possibly TRBD1 (5 bases). The V and J ends lost 3 bases and 4 bases respectively, with 14 bases between them. The CDR3 spans 15 residues. CDR1 and CDR2 from the germline V gene are SGHRS and YFSETQ. This chain's CDR3 is CASSWPGGGNQPQHF. In DNA form, the CDR3 reads TGCGCCAGCAGCTGGCCCGGGGGTGGGAATCAGCCCCAGCATTTT.

The chain uses TRBV10-3 and TRBJ2-1, with D possibly being TRBD1 (7 bases). Germline V lookup: CDR1 ENHRY, CDR2 SYGVKD. V lost 11 bases and J lost 3, with 11 bases in between. The CDR3 runs 12 residues. The CDR3 DNA reads TGTGCCGCAGGGGGGTACTACAATGAGCAGTTCTTC. Protein product: CAAGGYYNEQFF.

The rearrangement joins TRBV7-6 to TRBJ2-7, with 13 bases lining up with TRBD2. Germline lookup yields CDR1 SGHVS and CDR2 FNYEAQ. CDR3 length equals 15 residues. Trimming removed 5 bases from V and 3 bases from J; junction bases left unmatched: 4. CDR3 bases: TGTGCCAGCAGCCGCGGGACTAGCGGGGACTACGAGCAGTACTTC. Encoded protein: CASSRGTSGDYEQYF.

The chain recombines TRBV11-2 with TRBJ2-5; D gene uncertain. V was cut by 5 bases and J by 3 bases, with 10 bases left in between. Germline V CDR1 and CDR2: SGHAT, FQNNGV. CDR3 length: 13 amino acids. The CDR3 spells CASSRGEKETQYF. For the CDR3, the DNA is TGTGCCAGCAGCCGAGGAGAGAAAGAGACCCAGTACTTC. Complete variable domain (other parts from reference TRBV11-2 and TRBJ2-5): EAGVAQSPRYKIIEKRQSVAFWCNPISGHATLYWYQQILGQGPKLLIQFQNNGVVDDSQLPKDRFSAERLKGVDSTLKIQPAKLEDSAVYLCASSRGEKETQYFGPGTRLLVL.

The CDR3 loop reads CASSPLPGELFF. The DNA for the CDR3 is TGTGCCAGTAGCCCACTGCCCGGGGAGCTGTTTTTT. V and J are TRBV19 and TRBJ2-2; D gene uncertain. Germline assignment: CDR1 LNHDA and CDR2 SQIVND (reference sequence). The CDR3 is 12 amino acids. Between the trimmed V and J ends, which lost 6 bases and 6 bases, there was a span of 8 bases.

The chain links TRBV6-5 to TRBJ1-2; TRBD1 aligns across 7 bases. In germline, CDR1 is MNHEY, CDR2 SVGAGI. The CDR3 length is 12 residues. V was clipped by 8 bases and J by 4 bases; unmatched bases: 4. CDR3 DNA sequence: TGTGCCAGCGGGGACAGCCCCTATGGCTACACCTTC. It is translated as CASGDSPYGYTF.

As concerns this clone: This specimen includes other DNA sequences encoding the same CDR3. The chain carries TRBV2 and TRBJ2-3, with a weak D call TRBD2 (6 bases). CDR3 length: 14 residues. The germline V gene encodes CDR1 SNHLY and CDR2 FYNNEI. V lost 3 bases and J 3 bases, leaving 10 bases between the germline ends. CDR3 in DNA: TGTGCCAGCAGTGATAGGGCGGGGACAGATACGCAGTATTTT. This codes for CASSDRAGTDTQYF.

The gene calls are TRBV10-3 and TRBJ1-2; weak D call: TRBD1 (6 bases). Trimming took 10 bases from V and 6 from J, leaving 18 bases between them. The CDR3 is 13 residues long. Per germline, CDR1 ENHRY and CDR2 SYGVKD. The CDR3, as DNA: TGTGCCACCCTTCTTGTCAGGGGCGATGGCTACACCTTC. It codes for CATLLVRGDGYTF.

For this clone: At one end the junction does not follow the germline gene, possibly because of a read error. The chain employs TRBV7-9 and TRBJ1-2; D gene ambiguous. The length of the CDR3 is 16 residues. Germline V lookup: CDR1 SEHNR, CDR2 FQNEAQ (reference sequence). The CDR3 nucleotides are TGTTCCAGCAGCTTCGAAATGACCGGAGACTTCTATGGCTACACCTTC. It is translated as CSSSFEMTGDFYGYTF.

This clone was recorded a few times. V gene TRBV5-1 combines with J gene TRBJ2-7; TRBD1 agrees at 8 bases. From germline, CDR1 is SGHRS and CDR2 YFSETQ. This CDR3 has 15 amino acids. V shed 5 bases, J shed 5 bases, and the junction held 12 bases outside the gene matches. The CDR3 sequence is CASRNGVDRAHEQYF. CDR3 bases: TGCGCCAGCAGGAACGGGGTGGACAGGGCCCACGAGCAGTACTTC. The entire variable domain, with the rest obtained from reference TRBV5-1 and TRBJ2-7, is as follows: KAGVTQTPRYLIKTRGQQVTLSCSPISGHRSVSWYQQTPGQGLQFLFEYFSETQRNKGNFPGRFSGRQFSNSRSEMNVSTLELGDSALYLCASRNGVDRAHEQYFGPGTRLTVT.

The CDR3 loop reads CASRLEAFF. In nucleotides, the CDR3 is TGTGCCAGCAGACTCGAAGCTTTCTTT. The chain recombines TRBV9 with TRBJ1-1; D not resolved. The CDR3 extends over 9 amino acids. V dropped 5 bases and J dropped 8 bases, with 4 bases sitting between them. The germline gives CDR1 SGDLS, CDR2 YYNGEE.

This clone was observed a few times. CDR3 bases: TGTGCCAGCACCTGGGCCCTAGCGGGGGGGCCTGGTACGCAGTATTTT. Translating it yields CASTWALAGGPGTQYF. The chain links TRBV5-6 to TRBJ2-3; 12 bases match TRBD2. The CDR3 is 16 amino acids. Germline V gene sequence: CDR1 SGHDT, CDR2 YYEEEE. The V gene end was trimmed by 6 bases and the J gene end by 8 bases; junction bases not matched to a gene: 13. Using reference TRBV5-6 and TRBJ2-3 for the parts outside the CDR3, the full variable domain is DAGVTQSPTHLIKTRGQQVTLRCSPKSGHDTVSWYQQALGQGPQFIFQYYEEEERQRGNFPDRFSGHQFPNYSSELNVNALLLGDSALYLCASTWALAGGPGTQYFGPGTRLTVL.

This sequence joins TRBV5-1 and TRBJ2-3; 9 bases are a match to TRBD2. The germline CDR1 and CDR2 sequences are SGHRS and YFSETQ. The CDR3 totals 14 residues. The trim removed 5 bases at V and 4 bases at J, leaving 5 bases unmatched. In DNA form, the CDR3 reads TGCGCCAGCAGTCTAGCGGGGATCTCAGATACGCAGTATTTT. The encoded protein is CASSLAGISDTQYF.

This chain joins TRBV6-1 and TRBJ1-4; the D is unclear. Germline CDR1 is MNHNS and CDR2 is SASEGT. The CDR3 is 16 amino acids. Trimming pared 4 bases from V and 8 bases from J, leaving 20 bases between. DNA of the CDR3: TGTGCCAGCAGTGGGACTGTCGATGAAGGGTTGGAAAAACTGTTTTTT. Its protein product is CASSGTVDEGLEKLFF.

The chain has TRBV25-1 and TRBJ2-5; 9 bases are shared with TRBD1. This CDR3 has 14 amino acids. With 3 bases clipped from V and 14 bases from J, the junction kept 13 bases outside the gene matches. The germline V gene encodes CDR1 MGHDK and CDR2 SYGVNS. CDR3 DNA: TGTGCCAGCAGTGATCTGGACAGGGGTGGGGTCCTATACTTC. Its protein is CASSDLDRGGVLYF.

The chain carries TRBV6-6 and TRBJ2-7; TRBD1 might be the D (6 bases). Germline CDR1 is MNHNY and CDR2 is SVGAGI (reference sequence). Trimming pared 5 bases from V and 7 bases from J, leaving 21 bases between. The CDR3 is made up of 15 amino acids. DNA for the CDR3: TGTGCCAGCAGTCGCACTTGGGGACAAACGGGGGAGCAGTACTTC. Its translation is CASSRTWGQTGEQYF.

This clone was picked up a small number of times. V usage is TRBV6-1 and J usage is TRBJ1-5; TRBD1 matches 7 bases. This CDR3 has 15 residues. J lost 0 bases, V lost 5 bases, and 4 bases had no gene match. The V gene's germline CDR1 is MNHNS and CDR2 SASEGT. The DNA for the CDR3 is TGTGCCAGCAGTCCGGGACAGTATAGCAATCAGCCCCAGCATTTT. Its protein product is CASSPGQYSNQPQHF.

The chain has TRBV7-8 and TRBJ1-5; D remains ambiguous. Germline CDR1 SGHVS, CDR2 FQNEAQ. Trimming shortened V by 1 base and J by 3 bases, and 4 bases separated the two germline ends. CDR3 size: 13 residues. In DNA, the CDR3 is TGTGCCAGCAGCTTAGTCTCCAATCAGCCCCAGCATTTT. This sequence encodes CASSLVSNQPQHF.

This clone was seen more than once but under ten times. The chain couples TRBV6-1 to TRBJ2-2, with D unclear. The CDR3 length is 13 residues. With 3 bases removed from V and 3 bases from J, the gap between germline ends came to 5 bases. The germline V gene encodes CDR1 MNHNS and CDR2 SASEGT. The CDR3 here is CASSDSDTGELFF. The CDR3, as DNA: TGTGCCAGCAGTGACTCGGACACCGGGGAGCTGTTTTTT.

The chain combines TRBV6-6 with TRBJ2-7; possibly TRBD2 for D (6 bases). The CDR3 extends over 12 amino acids. Trimming removed 10 bases at V and 3 bases at J, with 13 bases between. CDR1 and CDR2 from the germline V gene are MNHNY and SVGAGI (reference sequence). The CDR3 region has the DNA TGTGCCACACGCCGGGGGTTCTACGAGCAGTACTTC. Translation: CATRRGFYEQYF.

The rearrangement uses TRBV18 and TRBJ1-4; 9 bases fit TRBD1. The CDR3 sequence is 15 residues long. Germline assignment: CDR1 KGHSH and CDR2 LQKENI. V shed 4 bases, J shed 4 bases, and the junction held 4 bases outside the gene matches. CDR3 sequence (DNA): TGTGCCAGCTCACTTCCGGGACAGGGTAATGAAAAACTGTTTTTT. It translates to CASSLPGQGNEKLFF.

This clone has just a few counts. Other nucleotide sequences in the sample specify the same CDR3. The chain joins TRBV6-4 to TRBJ2-2; no firm D call. Trimming removed 0 bases at V and 4 bases at J, with 3 bases between. CDR3 size: 13 residues. Germline CDR1 MRHNA, CDR2 SNTAGT. CDR3: CASSDSSTGELFF. The CDR3 DNA is TGTGCCAGCAGTGACTCTAGCACCGGGGAGCTGTTTTTT.